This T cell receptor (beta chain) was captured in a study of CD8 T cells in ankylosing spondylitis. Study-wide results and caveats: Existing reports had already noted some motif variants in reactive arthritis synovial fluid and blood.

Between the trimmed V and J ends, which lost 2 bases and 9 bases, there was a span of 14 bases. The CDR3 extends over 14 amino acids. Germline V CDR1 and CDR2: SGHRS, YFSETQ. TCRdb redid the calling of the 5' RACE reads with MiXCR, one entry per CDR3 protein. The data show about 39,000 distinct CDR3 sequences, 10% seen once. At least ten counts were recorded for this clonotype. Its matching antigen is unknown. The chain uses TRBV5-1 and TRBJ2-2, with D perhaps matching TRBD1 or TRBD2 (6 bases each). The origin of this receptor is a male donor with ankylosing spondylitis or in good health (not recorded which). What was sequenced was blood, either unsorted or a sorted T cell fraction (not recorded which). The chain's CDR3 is CASSFEPGARELFF. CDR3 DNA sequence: TGCGCCAGCAGCTTCGAGCCGGGGGCGCGGGAGCTGTTTTTT.